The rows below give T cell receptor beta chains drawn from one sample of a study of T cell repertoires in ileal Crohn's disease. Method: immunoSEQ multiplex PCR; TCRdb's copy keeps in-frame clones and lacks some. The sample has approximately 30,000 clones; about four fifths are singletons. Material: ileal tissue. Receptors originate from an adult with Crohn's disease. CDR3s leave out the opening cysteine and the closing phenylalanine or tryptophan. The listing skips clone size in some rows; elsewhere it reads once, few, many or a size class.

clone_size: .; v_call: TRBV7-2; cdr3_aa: ASSRRGGLSYEQY
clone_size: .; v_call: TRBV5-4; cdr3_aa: ASSLAGVYGYT
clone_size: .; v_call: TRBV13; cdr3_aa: ASSFRRQGWEGDTQY
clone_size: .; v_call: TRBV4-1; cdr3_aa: ASSLGQGNTGELF
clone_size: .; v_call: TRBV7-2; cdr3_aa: ASSFDRGGTYEQY
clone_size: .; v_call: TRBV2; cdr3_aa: ASSSTGTGYT
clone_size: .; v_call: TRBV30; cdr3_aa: AWSAWGLNTEAF
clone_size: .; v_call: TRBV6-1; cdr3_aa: ASSEALRAGGYGYT
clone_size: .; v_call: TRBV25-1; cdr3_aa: ASSEQGQGSYEQY
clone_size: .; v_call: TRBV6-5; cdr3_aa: ASSYSTSGYEQY
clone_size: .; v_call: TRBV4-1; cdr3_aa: ASSQDVGRGKTQY
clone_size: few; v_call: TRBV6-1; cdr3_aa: ASKDSAQANVLT
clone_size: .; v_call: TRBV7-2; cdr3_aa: ASSLRQLTYEQY
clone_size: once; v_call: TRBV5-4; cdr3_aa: ASSWGGSVSANIQY
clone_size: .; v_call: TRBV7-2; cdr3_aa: ASSLVGREVGEQF
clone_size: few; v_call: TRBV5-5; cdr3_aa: ASSTVGGGTDTQY
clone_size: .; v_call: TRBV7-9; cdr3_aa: ASSAGLASSYNEQF
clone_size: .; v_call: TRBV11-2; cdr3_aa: ASSHPARGRENIQY
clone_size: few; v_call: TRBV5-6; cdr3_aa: ASSLEVAGGYEQY
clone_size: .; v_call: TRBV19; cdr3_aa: ASSIGTDRTEAF
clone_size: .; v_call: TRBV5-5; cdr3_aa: ASSSADRENTEAF
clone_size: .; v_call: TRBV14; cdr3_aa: ASSQRYTEAF
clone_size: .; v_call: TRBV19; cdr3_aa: ARSHILPDTQY
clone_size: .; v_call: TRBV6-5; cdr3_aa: ASSRTSGPYEQY
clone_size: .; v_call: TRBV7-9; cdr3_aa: ASSFEGETQY
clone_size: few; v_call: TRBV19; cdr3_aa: ASSIEATYGYT
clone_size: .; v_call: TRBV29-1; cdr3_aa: SADSADTEAF
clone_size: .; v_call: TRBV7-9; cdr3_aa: ASSLGGSDYGYT
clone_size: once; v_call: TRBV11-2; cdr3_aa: ASSLDTNYGYT
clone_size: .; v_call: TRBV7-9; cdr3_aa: ASSLKGTEAF
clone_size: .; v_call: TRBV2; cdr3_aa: ASRDRAFYGYT
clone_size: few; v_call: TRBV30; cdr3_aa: AWNSGGARSTDTQY
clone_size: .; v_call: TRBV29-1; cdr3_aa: SVEDWGQREKLF